The rows below give T cell receptor beta chains drawn from one sample of a study of OX40 agonist ivuxolimab in advanced cancers. The protocol was immunoSEQ multiplex PCR, while the TCRdb copy is restricted to in-frame clones and leaves out a portion. The sample lists fewer than 85,000 clones, over 80% occurring once. The specimen comprised CD4+ or CD8+ T cells sorted from blood, sampled in a trial of the OX40 agonist ivuxolimab. The origin of the receptors is an adult with an advanced solid tumor such as melanoma, head and neck, liver or kidney cancer. Both conserved end residues are part of each CDR3. Fields, in order: D gene, J gene, V gene, clone size, CDR3 DNA, CDR3 protein. D genes are given only for firm matches. Clone size is stated in some rows and not others, as once, few, many or a class when expanded.

d_gene: TRBD2; j_gene: TRBJ2-2; v_gene: TRBV6-1; abundance: NA; CDR3nt: TGTGCCAGCAGTCCGGGACTAGTGGGCTCCGGGGAGCTGTTTTTT; CDR3aa: CASSPGLVGSGELFF
d_gene: TRBD2; j_gene: TRBJ2-1; v_gene: TRBV6-5; abundance: NA; CDR3nt: TGTGCCAGCAGTTCGAGCGGGGTCTCCTACAATGAGCAGTTCTTC; CDR3aa: CASSSSGVSYNEQFF
d_gene: NA; j_gene: TRBJ2-7; v_gene: TRBV27; abundance: NA; CDR3nt: TGTGCCAGCAGTTTTGGGACCTCCGCCGAGCAGTACTTC; CDR3aa: CASSFGTSAEQYF
d_gene: TRBD1; j_gene: TRBJ2-3; v_gene: TRBV5-6; abundance: NA; CDR3nt: TGTGCCAGCAGCCATGACAGGGAGCACACAGATACGCAGTATTTT; CDR3aa: CASSHDREHTDTQYF
d_gene: NA; j_gene: TRBJ2-2; v_gene: TRBV7-9; abundance: NA; CDR3nt: TGTGCCAGCAGCTCCATTGGGGCCTCGGGGGGGGAGCTGTTTTTT; CDR3aa: CASSSIGASGGELFF
d_gene: NA; j_gene: TRBJ1-5; v_gene: TRBV21-1; abundance: NA; CDR3nt: TGTGCCAGCAGCAAAAGGATTCTTGGGCGGGATCAGCCCCAGCATTTT; CDR3aa: CASSKRILGRDQPQHF
d_gene: TRBD2; j_gene: TRBJ2-3; v_gene: TRBV28; abundance: NA; CDR3nt: TGTGCCAGCGAGACTTGGCTAGCGGGAGCGGGGAACATCACAGATACGCAGTATTTT; CDR3aa: CASETWLAGAGNITDTQYF
d_gene: NA; j_gene: TRBJ2-2; v_gene: TRBV11-2; abundance: NA; CDR3nt: TGTGCCAGCAGCTGGAACCGGGACCCTAACTACGGGGAGCTGTTTTTT; CDR3aa: CASSWNRDPNYGELFF
d_gene: NA; j_gene: TRBJ2-1; v_gene: TRBV9; abundance: NA; CDR3nt: TGTGCCAGCCAAACAGGGTATGGATACAATGAGCAGTTCTTC; CDR3aa: CASQTGYGYNEQFF
d_gene: NA; j_gene: TRBJ2-3; v_gene: TRBV4-2; abundance: NA; CDR3nt: TGTGCCAGCAGCCAAGAGGCGGCTACTTCGCTCACAGATACGCAGTATTTT; CDR3aa: CASSQEAATSLTDTQYF
d_gene: NA; j_gene: TRBJ1-1; v_gene: TRBV28; abundance: NA; CDR3nt: TGTGCCAGCAGTCAGCGAGGGTTAGGGGCTGAAGCTTTCTTT; CDR3aa: CASSQRGLGAEAFF
d_gene: NA; j_gene: TRBJ1-1; v_gene: TRBV5-1; abundance: NA; CDR3nt: TGCGCCAGCAGCTTGGATCTGGCAGCGACTGAAGCTTTCTTT; CDR3aa: CASSLDLAATEAFF
d_gene: NA; j_gene: TRBJ2-1; v_gene: TRBV15; abundance: NA; CDR3nt: TGTGCCACCCTTGCACCACCCTACAATGAGCAGTTCTTC; CDR3aa: CATLAPPYNEQFF
d_gene: TRBD2; j_gene: TRBJ2-5; v_gene: TRBV4-2; abundance: once; CDR3nt: TGTGCCAGCAGCCAAGCCGCTGGGCGGGGGGGTTTAGAGACCCAGTACTTC; CDR3aa: CASSQAAGRGGLETQYF
d_gene: TRBD1; j_gene: TRBJ1-4; v_gene: TRBV27; abundance: NA; CDR3nt: TGTGCCAGCAGTTTACAGGGGGGAAGTGAAAAACTGTTTTTT; CDR3aa: CASSLQGGSEKLFF
d_gene: NA; j_gene: TRBJ1-6; v_gene: TRBV18; abundance: NA; CDR3nt: TGTGCCAGCTCATCTGGCCCTTTTTATAATTCACCCCTCCACTTT; CDR3aa: CASSSGPFYNSPLHF
d_gene: TRBD2; j_gene: TRBJ2-3; v_gene: TRBV9; abundance: NA; CDR3nt: TGTGCCAGCAGCTGGACTAGCGGGAGCACAGATACGCAGTATTTT; CDR3aa: CASSWTSGSTDTQYF
d_gene: TRBD2; j_gene: TRBJ2-7; v_gene: TRBV2; abundance: NA; CDR3nt: TGTGCCAGCAGTGATGTGACTAGCGGGGGAGCCTCCTACGAGCAGTACTTC; CDR3aa: CASSDVTSGGASYEQYF
d_gene: NA; j_gene: TRBJ2-3; v_gene: TRBV11-2; abundance: NA; CDR3nt: TGTGCCAGCAGCCCCCCTAGCACAGATACGCAGTATTTT; CDR3aa: CASSPPSTDTQYF
d_gene: TRBD1; j_gene: TRBJ2-1; v_gene: TRBV19; abundance: NA; CDR3nt: TGTGCCAGTAGTATTAGTAGGGGACAGTCCTACAATGAGCAGTTCTTC; CDR3aa: CASSISRGQSYNEQFF
d_gene: TRBD1; j_gene: TRBJ2-7; v_gene: TRBV19; abundance: NA; CDR3nt: TGTGCCAGTAGTATAGGGACAGGGACCTACGAGCAGTACTTC; CDR3aa: CASSIGTGTYEQYF
d_gene: NA; j_gene: TRBJ1-2; v_gene: TRBV2; abundance: NA; CDR3nt: TGTGCCAGCCGGGACCTGCTTGACTATGGCTACACCTTC; CDR3aa: CASRDLLDYGYTF
d_gene: NA; j_gene: TRBJ2-5; v_gene: TRBV11-1; abundance: once; CDR3nt: TGTGCCAGCAGCTTATTCGGGCGAGAGACCCAGTACTTC; CDR3aa: CASSLFGRETQYF
d_gene: NA; j_gene: TRBJ2-1; v_gene: TRBV7-9; abundance: NA; CDR3nt: TGTGCCAGCAGGTCCGGGACTTACAATGAGCAGTTCTTC; CDR3aa: CASRSGTYNEQFF
d_gene: NA; j_gene: TRBJ2-7; v_gene: TRBV9; abundance: NA; CDR3nt: TGTGCCAGCAGCGCGGGCTTTCTCTACGAGCAGTACTTC; CDR3aa: CASSAGFLYEQYF
d_gene: TRBD2; j_gene: TRBJ2-1; v_gene: TRBV11-2; abundance: NA; CDR3nt: TGTGCCAGCAGCTTACTCGCGGGAGGGCCAAATGAGCAGTTCTTC; CDR3aa: CASSLLAGGPNEQFF
d_gene: NA; j_gene: TRBJ2-3; v_gene: TRBV6-1; abundance: NA; CDR3nt: TGTGCCAGCATTTTCTGGGCAGGGAACACAGATACGCAGTATTTT; CDR3aa: CASIFWAGNTDTQYF